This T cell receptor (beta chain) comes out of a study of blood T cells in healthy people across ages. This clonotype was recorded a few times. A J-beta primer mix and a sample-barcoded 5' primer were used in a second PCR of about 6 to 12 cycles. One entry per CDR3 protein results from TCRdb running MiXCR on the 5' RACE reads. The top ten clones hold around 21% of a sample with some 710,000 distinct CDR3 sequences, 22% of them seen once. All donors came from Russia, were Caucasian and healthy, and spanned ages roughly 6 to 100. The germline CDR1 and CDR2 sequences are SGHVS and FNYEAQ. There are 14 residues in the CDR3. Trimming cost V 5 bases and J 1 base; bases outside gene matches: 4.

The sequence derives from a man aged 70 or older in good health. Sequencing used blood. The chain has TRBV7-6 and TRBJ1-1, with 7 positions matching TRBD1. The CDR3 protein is CASSAGQSNTEAFF. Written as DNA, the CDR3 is TGTGCCAGCAGCGCGGGACAGTCGAACACTGAAGCTTTCTTT.